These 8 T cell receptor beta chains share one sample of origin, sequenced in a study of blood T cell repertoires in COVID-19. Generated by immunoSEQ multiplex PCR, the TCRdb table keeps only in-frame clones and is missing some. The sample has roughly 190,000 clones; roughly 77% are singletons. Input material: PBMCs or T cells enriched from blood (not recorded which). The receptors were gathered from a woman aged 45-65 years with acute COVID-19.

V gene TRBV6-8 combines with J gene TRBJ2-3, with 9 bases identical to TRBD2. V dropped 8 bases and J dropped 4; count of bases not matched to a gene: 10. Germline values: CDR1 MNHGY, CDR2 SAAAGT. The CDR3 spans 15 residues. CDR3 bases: TGTGCCAGCGGGCTGTTGCGGGGGGGCCCAGATACGCAGTATTTT. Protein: CASGLLRGGPDTQYF.

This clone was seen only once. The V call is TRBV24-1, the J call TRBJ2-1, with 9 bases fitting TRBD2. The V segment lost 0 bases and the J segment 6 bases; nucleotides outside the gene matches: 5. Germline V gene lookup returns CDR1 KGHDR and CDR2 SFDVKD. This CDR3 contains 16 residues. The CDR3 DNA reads TGTGCCACCAGTGATTTGATCGCGGGGGGGGTCAATGAGCAGTTCTTC. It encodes CATSDLIAGGVNEQFF.

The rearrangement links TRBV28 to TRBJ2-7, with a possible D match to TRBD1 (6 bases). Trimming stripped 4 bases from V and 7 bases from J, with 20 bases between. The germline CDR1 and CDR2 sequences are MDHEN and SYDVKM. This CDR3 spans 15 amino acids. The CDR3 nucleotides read TGTGCCAGCAGTTCACACGACAGGCCCCTTGGGGAGCAGTACGTC. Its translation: CASSSHDRPLGEQYV.

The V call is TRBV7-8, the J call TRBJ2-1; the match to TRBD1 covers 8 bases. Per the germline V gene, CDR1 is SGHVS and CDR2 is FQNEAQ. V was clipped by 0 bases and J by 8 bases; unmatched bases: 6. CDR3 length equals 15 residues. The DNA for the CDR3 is TGTGCCAGCAGCTTAGCTCAAGGACAGGGATATGAGCAGTTCTTC. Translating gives CASSLAQGQGYEQFF. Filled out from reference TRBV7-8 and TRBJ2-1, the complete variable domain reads GAGVSQSPRYKVAKRGQDVALRCDPISGHVSLFWYQQALGQGPEFLTYFQNEAQLDKSGLPSDRFFAERPEGSVSTLKIQRTQQEDSAVYLCASSLAQGQGYEQFFGPGTRLTVL.

This CDR3 reads CASSSTDFSGGATDTQYF. The CDR3 nucleotides read TGTGCCAGCAGTTCCACCGACTTTAGCGGGGGTGCTACAGATACGCAGTATTTT. J is TRBJ2-3 and V is TRBV28; 9 bases line up with TRBD2. The CDR3 has 18 residues. Germline values: CDR1 MDHEN, CDR2 SYDVKM. V dropped 4 bases and J dropped 3; count of bases not matched to a gene: 14. Using reference TRBV28 and TRBJ2-3 for the parts outside the CDR3, the full variable domain is DVKVTQSSRYLVKRTGEKVFLECVQDMDHENMFWYRQDPGLGLRLIYFSYDVKMKEKGDIPEGYSVSREKKERFSLILESASTNQTSMYLCASSSTDFSGGATDTQYFGPGTRLTVL.

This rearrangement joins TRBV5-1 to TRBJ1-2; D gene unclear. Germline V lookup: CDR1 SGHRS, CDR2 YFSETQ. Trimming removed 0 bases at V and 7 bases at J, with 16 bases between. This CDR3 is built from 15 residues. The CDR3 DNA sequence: TGCGCCAGCAGCTTGGCCTTGGCGTCTTCAGGTGGCTACACCTTC. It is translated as CASSLALASSGGYTF.

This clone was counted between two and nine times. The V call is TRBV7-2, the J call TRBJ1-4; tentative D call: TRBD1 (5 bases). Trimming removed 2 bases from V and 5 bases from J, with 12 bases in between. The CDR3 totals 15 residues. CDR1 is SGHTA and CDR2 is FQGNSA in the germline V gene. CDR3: CASSLRGALNEKLFF. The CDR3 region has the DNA TGTGCCAGCAGCTTACGTGGGGCGCTCAATGAAAAACTGTTTTTT.

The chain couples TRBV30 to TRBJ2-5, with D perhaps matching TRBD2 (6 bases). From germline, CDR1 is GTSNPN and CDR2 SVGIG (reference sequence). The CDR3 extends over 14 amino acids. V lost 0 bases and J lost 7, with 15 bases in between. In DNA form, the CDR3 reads TGTGCCTGGAGTGTCGGGACTGCCGTGGGGACCCAGTACTTC. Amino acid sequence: CAWSVGTAVGTQYF.